One sample yielded the 30 T cell receptor beta chains listed below, sequenced in a study of read filtering for tumor transcriptome and immune sequencing. From around 0.4 ug of RNA, a library with molecular barcoded alpha/delta and beta/gamma adaptors was made. TCRdb processed the reads anew with MiXCR; each CDR3 protein has one entry. The repertoire has about 130,000 distinct CDR3 sequences, around 13% of them found once; the top ten carry approximately 10%. Sequencing was done on a sample of a population of CD138-negative cells sorted from bone marrow. The receptors were gathered from a donor at least 40 years old with multiple myeloma.

On this clonotype itself: With a far larger clone one base away, a read error is the likely cause. V gene TRBV11-3 combines with J gene TRBJ2-1, with 8 bases lining up with TRBD2. Germline V gives CDR1 SGHNT, CDR2 YENEEA. The V segment lost 1 base and the J segment 2 bases; nucleotides outside the gene matches: 7. CDR3 length: 17 amino acids. The CDR3 DNA is TGTGCCAGCAGCTTAGTGGTTTCTAGCGGGCCCTACAATGAGCAGTTCTTC. Encoded protein: CASSLVVSSGPYNEQFF.

This clonotype was seen many times. The V call is TRBV7-2, the J call TRBJ1-5, with D uncertain. The germline gives CDR1 SGHTA, CDR2 FQGNSA. The V gene lost 5 bases and the J gene lost 2 bases, with 13 bases spanning the gap. The CDR3 spans 15 residues. The CDR3 sequence is CASSEGPLGNQPQHF. The CDR3 nucleotides read TGTGCCAGCAGCGAGGGTCCACTTGGCAATCAGCCCCAGCATTTT.

The sample holds many counts of this clonotype. The chain recombines TRBV3-1 with TRBJ2-1, with D perhaps matching TRBD1 (6 bases). Germline CDR1 LGHDT, CDR2 YNNKEL (reference sequence). This CDR3 contains 15 residues. The V and J ends lost 4 bases and 6 bases respectively, with 16 bases between them. Here the CDR3 reads CASSRTYTGINEQFF. CDR3 nucleotides: TGTGCCAGCAGCCGAACGTATACAGGGATCAATGAGCAGTTCTTC.

This clonotype was found many times. This sequence joins TRBV6-5 and TRBJ1-2; maybe TRBD1 (5 bases). Germline V lookup: CDR1 MNHEY, CDR2 SVGAGI. The CDR3 sequence is 14 residues long. The V end was cut by 5 bases, the J end by 0 bases, with 10 bases between. This CDR3 reads CASSPDITNYGYTF. CDR3 sequence (DNA): TGTGCCAGCAGTCCGGACATCACTAACTATGGCTACACCTTC.

This clonotype was counted at least ten times. V gene TRBV5-4 combines with J gene TRBJ1-4; tentative D call: TRBD1 (5 bases). Trimming took 4 bases from V and 7 from J, leaving 14 bases between them. This CDR3 has 14 amino acids. The germline gives CDR1 SGHNT, CDR2 YYREEE (reference sequence). The CDR3 nucleotides read TGTGCCAGCAGCCCGGGACCGCGGACTGAAAAACTGTTTTTT. It codes for CASSPGPRTEKLFF.

This clonotype showed up many times. The chain uses TRBV7-2 and TRBJ1-1; a weak D match, TRBD1 (6 bases). CDR1 is SGHTA, CDR2 FQGNSA, per germline. The V end lost 1 base, the J end lost 0 bases, and 6 bases lay between the germline ends. CDR3 size: 14 residues. In DNA form, the CDR3 reads TGTGCCAGCAGCTTAGACAGGGTGAACACTGAAGCTTTCTTT. Translation: CASSLDRVNTEAFF.

This clonotype was recorded many times. The chain links TRBV11-1 to TRBJ1-2; D gene uncertain. The CDR3 is 13 residues long. Germline values: CDR1 SGHAT, CDR2 FQDESV (reference sequence). V was shortened by 2 bases and J by 6 bases, with 10 bases between the two germline ends. The CDR3, as DNA: TGTGCCAGCAGCTTAATGGAGGGTAATGGCTACACCTTC. Its translation: CASSLMEGNGYTF.

The CDR3 loop is CASSQPSTGTVAFF. CDR3 coding DNA: TGTGCCAGCAGCCAACCATCTACCGGGACAGTGGCTTTCTTT. V usage is TRBV4-2 and J usage is TRBJ1-1; 7 bases are shared with TRBD1. The ends lost 2 bases at V and 11 bases at J; junction bases unmatched: 11. The CDR3 is 14 amino acids. The germline gives CDR1 LGHNA, CDR2 YNFKEQ.

This clonotype was recorded a few times. The chain has TRBV28 and TRBJ2-3; 9 bases line up with TRBD2. J gave up 6 bases and V 2 bases, and 6 bases lay outside the gene matches. In germline, CDR1 is MDHEN, CDR2 SYDVKM. The CDR3 sequence is 15 residues long. CDR3 residues: CASSLGGSGSDTQYF. CDR3 coding DNA: TGTGCCAGCAGTTTAGGTGGTAGCGGGAGCGATACGCAGTATTTT.

At least ten counts were recorded for this clonotype. The rearrangement uses TRBV12-3 or TRBV12-4 and TRBJ2-5; D is perhaps TRBD1 (6 bases). The V end lost 3 bases, the J end lost 7 bases, and 12 bases lay between the germline ends. There are 13 residues in the CDR3. The CDR3 nucleotides read TGTGCCAGCAGTTTGGGGGAGACAGGGACCCAGTACTTC. Its protein is CASSLGETGTQYF.

Concerning this clonotype: A much bigger clone sits one base away, suggesting this may be a read error. The V gene is TRBV10-3, the J gene TRBJ1-5, with TRBD1 as a possible D gene (6 bases). The CDR3 length is 14 residues. V was pared by 3 bases and J by 4 bases, with 10 bases between. In germline, CDR1 is ENHRY, CDR2 SYGVKD. The CDR3 reads CAISDRGANQPQHF. In DNA, the CDR3 is TGTGCCATCAGTGATCGGGGGGCGAATCAGCCCCAGCATTTT.

The rearrangement uses TRBV20-1 and TRBJ2-2, with TRBD2 as a possible D gene (6 bases). Germline CDR1 reads DFQATT; CDR2 reads SNEGSKA (reference sequence). This CDR3 contains 12 residues. V was trimmed by 6 bases and J by 5 bases, leaving 10 bases between them. CDR3 bases: TGCAGTGCCGGGACTTCTACCGGGGAGCTGTTTTTT. The encoded protein is CSAGTSTGELFF.

This sequence joins TRBV7-9 and TRBJ2-2, with D perhaps matching TRBD1 (5 bases). The CDR3 covers 15 residues. The V and J ends lost 4 bases and 4 bases respectively, with 13 bases between them. Germline V gene sequence: CDR1 SEHNR, CDR2 FQNEAQ (reference sequence). The CDR3 reads CASSYGQGSTGELFF. The CDR3 DNA is TGTGCCAGCAGCTACGGACAAGGGTCCACCGGGGAGCTGTTTTTT.

This clonotype was recorded at least ten times. The chain employs TRBV29-1 and TRBJ2-3; 8 positions match TRBD1. J lost 5 bases, V lost 1 base, and 5 bases had no gene match. The germline CDR1 and CDR2 sequences are SQVTM and ANQGSEA. This CDR3 spans 14 amino acids. The CDR3: CSVEGAGGLDTQYF. The CDR3, as DNA: TGCAGCGTTGAAGGTGCAGGGGGCTTAGATACGCAGTATTTT.

This clonotype was counted many times. This chain uses TRBV7-2 with TRBJ2-3, with TRBD2 matching over 7 bases. Germline trimming cut 3 bases from V and 1 base from J; bases unmatched to any gene: 10. Germline CDR1 reads SGHTA; CDR2 reads FQGNSA. The CDR3 loop spans 17 amino acids. CDR3 DNA sequence: TGTGCCAGCAGCTTGGTGGGCGGGAGCGGCGGCACAGATACGCAGTATTTT. Translation: CASSLVGGSGGTDTQYF.

A word on this clonotype: A read error may account for a junction end that differs from germline. The chain combines TRBV27 with TRBJ2-2, with 8 nucleotides matching TRBD1. The CDR3 has 14 residues. Per the germline V gene, CDR1 is MNHEY and CDR2 is SMNVEV (reference sequence). The CDR3 region is CASRTGANAGELFF. The DNA of the CDR3 is TGTGCCAGCAGGACAGGGGCCAACGCCGGGGAGCTGTTCTTT.

On this clonotype: A clone one base away is much larger, so this may be a read error. Since no conserved phenylalanine or tryptophan closes the CDR3, a read error is the likely cause. The chain is built from TRBV28 and TRBJ1-1; the D is unclear. The V and J ends lost 7 bases and 3 bases respectively, with 9 bases between them. The CDR3 extends over 12 amino acids. In germline, CDR1 is MDHEN, CDR2 SYDVKM. In DNA, the CDR3 is TGTGCCAGCACTACGGCGTACACTGAAGCTTTCTCT. Protein sequence: CASTTAYTEAFS.

In this sample, this clonotype turned up many times. This sequence joins TRBV5-1 and TRBJ1-4; possible D gene TRBD1, 5 bases. Germline CDR1 is SGHRS and CDR2 is YFSETQ. CDR3 length: 16 amino acids. V was trimmed by 0 bases and J by 0 bases, leaving 9 bases between them. CDR3 protein: CASSLAGFATNEKLFF. The CDR3 DNA follows: TGCGCCAGCAGCTTGGCAGGGTTTGCAACTAATGAAAAACTGTTTTTT.

This clonotype was seen many times. The CDR3 loop reads CASRLAGNYEQYF. The CDR3 nucleotides are TGTGCCAGCAGACTAGCGGGTAACTACGAGCAGTACTTC. J is TRBJ2-7 and V is TRBV27; 9 bases match TRBD2. J was trimmed by 3 bases and V by 6 bases; bases with no gene match: 3. The CDR3 extends over 13 amino acids. Germline V gene data show CDR1 as MNHEY and CDR2 as SMNVEV (reference sequence).

About this clonotype itself: This may stem from a read error, because a much larger clone lies one nucleotide away. J is TRBJ2-1 and V is TRBV3-1; D unresolved. This CDR3 spans 11 amino acids. V was shortened by 1 base and J by 12 bases, with 7 bases between the two germline ends. From germline, CDR1 is LGHDT and CDR2 YNNKEL (reference sequence). The CDR3 here is CASSQGYAQFF. CDR3 sequence (DNA): TGTGCCAGCAGCCAAGGCTATGCGCAGTTCTTC.

In its sample, this clonotype was seen a few times. The chain has TRBV5-1 and TRBJ2-5, with a tentative D call TRBD2 (5 bases). V gave up 0 bases and J gave up 1 base, with 10 bases separating them. The germline V gene has CDR1 SGHRS and CDR2 YFSETQ. The length of the CDR3 is 15 residues. In DNA, the CDR3 is TGCGCCAGCAGCTTGGCCGGGAAGAGCCAAGAGACCCAGTACTTC. This encodes CASSLAGKSQETQYF.

This clonotype was counted ten times or more. The rearrangement uses TRBV5-1 and TRBJ2-7; no reliable D call. The CDR3 runs 14 residues. Between the trimmed V and J ends, which lost 5 bases and 0 bases, there was a span of 12 bases. Germline V gene data show CDR1 as SGHRS and CDR2 as YFSETQ. CDR3 bases: TGCGCCAGCAGGATCCAACCGAGCTCCTACGAGCAGTACTTC. Amino acids: CASRIQPSSYEQYF. Complete variable domain (other parts from reference TRBV5-1 and TRBJ2-7): KAGVTQTPRYLIKTRGQQVTLSCSPISGHRSVSWYQQTPGQGLQFLFEYFSETQRNKGNFPGRFSGRQFSNSRSEMNVSTLELGDSALYLCASRIQPSSYEQYFGPGTRLTVT.

This clonotype was counted at least ten times. The chain has TRBV7-9 and TRBJ1-5; D is unclear. Trimming removed 1 base from V and 6 bases from J, with 10 bases in between. Germline V gives CDR1 SEHNR, CDR2 FQNEAQ (reference sequence). The CDR3 covers 14 residues. The CDR3 loop is CASSLGGLGQPQHF. In nucleotides, the CDR3 is TGTGCCAGCAGCTTAGGCGGGCTAGGTCAGCCCCAGCATTTT.

The chain has TRBV20-1 and TRBJ2-2; 7 positions agree with TRBD2. The CDR3 runs to 17 residues. Germline-derived CDR1 and CDR2 are DFQATT and SNEGSKA (reference sequence). With 0 bases clipped from V and 0 bases from J, the junction kept 7 bases outside the gene matches. The CDR3 nucleotides read TGCAGTGCTAGAGATGGTGGGAGGGCCGCGAACACCGGGGAGCTGTTTTTT. Translated: CSARDGGRAANTGELFF.

The chain joins TRBV20-1 to TRBJ1-1; D is possibly TRBD1 (5 bases). CDR1 and CDR2 from the germline V gene are DFQATT and SNEGSKA (reference sequence). This CDR3 has 14 residues. The germline V and J ends were trimmed by 1 base and 1 base, with 10 bases remaining between them. CDR3: CSARVGRTNTEAFF. CDR3 DNA sequence: TGCAGTGCTAGAGTGGGACGGACGAACACTGAAGCTTTCTTT.

This clonotype was observed at least ten times. The chain couples TRBV5-1 to TRBJ2-2; D assignment may be TRBD1 or TRBD2 (5 bases each). CDR1 SGHRS and CDR2 YFSETQ come from the germline V gene. The V end lost 4 bases, the J end lost 0 bases, and 13 bases lay between the germline ends. There are 16 residues in the CDR3. This chain's CDR3 is CASSGGGLANTGELFF. CDR3 bases: TGCGCCAGCAGCGGTGGGGGTCTAGCGAACACCGGGGAGCTGTTTTTT.

In its sample, this clonotype was seen a few times. This sequence joins TRBV2 and TRBJ2-4; TRBD1 might be the D (6 bases). Germline assignment: CDR1 SNHLY and CDR2 FYNNEI. Deletions cut 2 bases from V and 0 bases from J, with 8 bases between. The CDR3 loop spans 15 amino acids. CDR3 sequence: CASSEQGIAKNIQYF. In DNA form, the CDR3 reads TGTGCCAGCAGTGAACAGGGGATAGCCAAAAACATTCAGTACTTC.

This clonotype appeared a few times. CDR3 residues: CSAISPPGGGPRETQYF. The DNA of the CDR3 is TGCAGTGCTATCAGTCCCCCAGGGGGTGGCCCAAGGGAGACCCAGTACTTC. This chain uses TRBV20-1 with TRBJ2-5, with 7 bases fitting TRBD1. The CDR3 contains 17 residues. Trimming took 4 bases from V and 5 from J; bases not matched to a gene: 19. Per the germline V gene, CDR1 is DFQATT and CDR2 is SNEGSKA (reference sequence).

The J gene is TRBJ2-2, the V gene TRBV3-1; D is perhaps TRBD2 (6 bases). This CDR3 has 16 residues. The V end was cut by 1 base, the J end by 6 bases, with 15 bases between. Germline values: CDR1 LGHDT, CDR2 YNNKEL (reference sequence). CDR3 nucleotides: TGTGCCAGCAGCCAAGGTACGGGAGAGTTTCCCGGGGAGCTGTTTTTT. Amino acids: CASSQGTGEFPGELFF.

The chain joins TRBV27 to TRBJ2-7; TRBD1 matches 9 bases. The CDR3 contains 15 residues. V lost 4 bases, J lost 0 bases, and 4 bases stayed unmatched. CDR1 is MNHEY and CDR2 is SMNVEV in the germline V gene (reference sequence). The CDR3 reads CASSYSGQGSYEQYF. The CDR3 nucleotides read TGTGCCAGCAGTTATTCGGGACAGGGCTCCTACGAGCAGTACTTC.